A selection of T cell receptor beta chains follows, all from one sample in a study of blood T cells in healthy people across ages. Via MiXCR, TCRdb re-called the 5' RACE reads, giving one row per CDR3 protein. Of about 970,000 distinct CDR3 sequences listed, roughly 51% are singletons. Sequencing was carried out using blood. The receptor set was obtained from a woman aged 55-75 years in good health. CDR3s include the opening cysteine and the closing phenylalanine or tryptophan. Each record gives: J gene, D gene, clone size, V gene, CDR3 DNA, CDR3 protein. D genes are given only for firm matches. Size tells how often a clone was seen (once, few, many) or the class of an expanded clone, and some rows leave it out.

j_call: TRBJ2-1; d_call: NA; clone_size: few; v_call: TRBV11-2; cdr3_nt: TGTGCCAGCAGCTTAGGGGGATCAGACTACAATGAGCAGTTCTTC; cdr3_aa: CASSLGGSDYNEQFF
j_call: TRBJ2-5; d_call: NA; clone_size: NA; v_call: TRBV5-1; cdr3_nt: TGCGCCAGCAGCTCAGGACCAGGATCCCAAGAGACCCAGTACTTC; cdr3_aa: CASSSGPGSQETQYF
j_call: TRBJ2-7; d_call: NA; clone_size: NA; v_call: TRBV6-5; cdr3_nt: TGTGCCAGCAGTTACTCTTCCGAGGGTTACGAGCAGTACTTC; cdr3_aa: CASSYSSEGYEQYF
j_call: TRBJ2-6; d_call: NA; clone_size: NA; v_call: TRBV18; cdr3_nt: TGTGCCAGCTCACCACTTGCAAATCAGGACACCGGGGCCAACGTCCTGACTTTC; cdr3_aa: CASSPLANQDTGANVLTF
j_call: TRBJ2-7; d_call: NA; clone_size: NA; v_call: TRBV20-1; cdr3_nt: TGCAGTGCGGGGGGTTTAACCTACGAGCAGTACTTC; cdr3_aa: CSAGGLTYEQYF
j_call: TRBJ2-5; d_call: NA; clone_size: few; v_call: TRBV18; cdr3_nt: TGTGCCAGCTCACCGTCAGGGGCATTAGAGACCCAGTACTTC; cdr3_aa: CASSPSGALETQYF
j_call: TRBJ2-7; d_call: TRBD2; clone_size: NA; v_call: TRBV5-6; cdr3_nt: TGTGCCAGCAGGAAAGGGACTAGCGGGGGTTTGGATGAGCAGTACTTC; cdr3_aa: CASRKGTSGGLDEQYF
j_call: TRBJ2-7; d_call: NA; clone_size: NA; v_call: TRBV12-3/TRBV12-4; cdr3_nt: TGTGCCAGCAGGAACCAAGGGTACGAGCAGTACTTC; cdr3_aa: CASRNQGYEQYF
j_call: TRBJ2-4; d_call: NA; clone_size: few; v_call: TRBV10-3; cdr3_nt: TGTGCCAGCGACAGATTAAAGTACTTC; cdr3_aa: CASDRLKYF
j_call: TRBJ2-7; d_call: NA; clone_size: NA; v_call: TRBV7-2; cdr3_nt: TGTGCCGGCAGCTTCGGGTCTGGTGCCTACGAGCAGTACTTC; cdr3_aa: CAGSFGSGAYEQYF
j_call: TRBJ1-2; d_call: NA; clone_size: NA; v_call: TRBV6-5; cdr3_nt: TGTGCCAGCAGTTACAGTCTTCGGCAGGGGCGAGGCTACACCTTC; cdr3_aa: CASSYSLRQGRGYTF
j_call: TRBJ1-2; d_call: NA; clone_size: NA; v_call: TRBV11-2; cdr3_nt: TGTGCCAGCAGCCCGTTAATGGGGACTAACTATGGCTACACCTTC; cdr3_aa: CASSPLMGTNYGYTF
j_call: TRBJ2-7; d_call: NA; clone_size: once; v_call: TRBV5-1; cdr3_nt: TGCGCCAGCAGCCCCTCCCGGGACCCCCTGCACGAGCAGTACTTC; cdr3_aa: CASSPSRDPLHEQYF
j_call: TRBJ2-5; d_call: NA; clone_size: NA; v_call: TRBV6-5; cdr3_nt: TGTGCCAGCAGTGCGACCACGTACCAAGAGACCCAGTACTTC; cdr3_aa: CASSATTYQETQYF
j_call: TRBJ2-7; d_call: TRBD1; clone_size: few; v_call: TRBV12-3/TRBV12-4; cdr3_nt: TGTGCCACCTCGGGACAGGGGGACTACGAGCAGTACTTC; cdr3_aa: CATSGQGDYEQYF
j_call: TRBJ2-5; d_call: TRBD1; clone_size: NA; v_call: TRBV12-3/TRBV12-4; cdr3_nt: TGTGCCAGCAGAGACAGGGGGCGCTCGGAAGAGCTGTACTTC; cdr3_aa: CASRDRGRSEELYF
j_call: TRBJ2-1; d_call: TRBD2; clone_size: few; v_call: TRBV27; cdr3_nt: TGTGCCAGCAGTACCCGAGCGGGAATTTACAATGAGCAGTTCTTC; cdr3_aa: CASSTRAGIYNEQFF
j_call: TRBJ1-1; d_call: NA; clone_size: NA; v_call: TRBV5-1; cdr3_nt: TGCGCCAGCAGCTTGGCTGGGGGGCTGAACACTGAAGCTTTCTTT; cdr3_aa: CASSLAGGLNTEAFF
j_call: TRBJ2-5; d_call: NA; clone_size: many; v_call: TRBV4-3; cdr3_nt: TGCGCCAGCAGCCAAGTGGCTAACAAAGAGACCCAGTACTTC; cdr3_aa: CASSQVANKETQYF
j_call: TRBJ2-3; d_call: TRBD1; clone_size: once; v_call: TRBV6-6; cdr3_nt: TGTGCCAGCAGTTACTCCCCCGGGACAGGGTTTACAGATACGCAGTATTTT; cdr3_aa: CASSYSPGTGFTDTQYF
j_call: TRBJ2-6; d_call: NA; clone_size: NA; v_call: TRBV6-2/TRBV6-3; cdr3_nt: TGTGCCAGCAGACGTACAGGGAACTCTGGGGCCAACGTCCTGACTTTC; cdr3_aa: CASRRTGNSGANVLTF
j_call: TRBJ2-5; d_call: NA; clone_size: NA; v_call: TRBV9; cdr3_nt: TGTGCCAGCAGCGTTTCCCCGAGCTCCTACAATGAGCAGTACTTC; cdr3_aa: CASSVSPSSYNEQYF
j_call: TRBJ2-7; d_call: NA; clone_size: NA; v_call: TRBV2; cdr3_nt: TGTGCCATCGTCCGGACATCTTCCTACGAGCAGTACTTC; cdr3_aa: CAIVRTSSYEQYF
j_call: TRBJ1-1; d_call: TRBD1; clone_size: once; v_call: TRBV5-5; cdr3_nt: TGTGCCAGCAGCTTGAGACAGGGAGTGATGAACACTGAAGCTTTCTTT; cdr3_aa: CASSLRQGVMNTEAFF
j_call: TRBJ2-7; d_call: NA; clone_size: few; v_call: TRBV29-1; cdr3_nt: TGCAGCGTTGGCGGAGAGTCCTACGAGCAGTACTTC; cdr3_aa: CSVGGESYEQYF
j_call: TRBJ2-4; d_call: TRBD1; clone_size: NA; v_call: TRBV20-1; cdr3_nt: TGCAGTGCTACCTTCGGACAGGGGGCCGGCAACATTCAGTACTTC; cdr3_aa: CSATFGQGAGNIQYF
j_call: TRBJ2-7; d_call: TRBD2; clone_size: NA; v_call: TRBV12-3/TRBV12-4; cdr3_nt: TGTGCCAGCAGCTTCGGGAGGGCGTTCGAGCAGTACTTC; cdr3_aa: CASSFGRAFEQYF
j_call: TRBJ2-5; d_call: NA; clone_size: NA; v_call: TRBV5-1; cdr3_nt: NA; cdr3_aa: CASSFGPGKETQYF
j_call: TRBJ2-7; d_call: NA; clone_size: NA; v_call: TRBV11-2; cdr3_nt: TGTGCCAGCAGCTTAGAGGTCTACTCCTACGAGCAGTACTTC; cdr3_aa: CASSLEVYSYEQYF
j_call: TRBJ2-1; d_call: TRBD1; clone_size: few; v_call: TRBV5-1; cdr3_nt: TGCGCCAGCGGACAGGGGCAATCCTACAATGAGCAGTTCTTC; cdr3_aa: CASGQGQSYNEQFF
j_call: TRBJ2-1; d_call: NA; clone_size: NA; v_call: TRBV20-1; cdr3_nt: TGCAGTGCTAGGTCCCCCCGGGCGGGGAGCACCTACAATGAGCAGTTCTTC; cdr3_aa: CSARSPRAGSTYNEQFF
j_call: TRBJ2-1; d_call: NA; clone_size: NA; v_call: TRBV7-9; cdr3_nt: TGTGCCAGCAGCATACTTCCTTTGGGAACAGGGTGGAATGAGCAGTTCTTC; cdr3_aa: CASSILPLGTGWNEQFF
j_call: TRBJ2-3; d_call: NA; clone_size: NA; v_call: TRBV7-9; cdr3_nt: TGTGCCAGCAGCCAATACTCGGGGGGCACGCAGTATTTT; cdr3_aa: CASSQYSGGTQYF
j_call: TRBJ2-3; d_call: NA; clone_size: NA; v_call: TRBV24-1; cdr3_nt: TGTGCCACCAGTGTCGCGGAATCAAGCACAGATACGCAGTATTTT; cdr3_aa: CATSVAESSTDTQYF
j_call: TRBJ1-6; d_call: TRBD1; clone_size: NA; v_call: TRBV9; cdr3_nt: TGCGCCAGCAGTTTGACAGGGAACTATAATTCACCCCTCCACTTT; cdr3_aa: CASSLTGNYNSPLHF
j_call: TRBJ2-7; d_call: TRBD2; clone_size: NA; v_call: TRBV19; cdr3_nt: TGTGCCACGACCACAACGGGAGGGGGCTACGAGCAGTACTTC; cdr3_aa: CATTTTGGGYEQYF
j_call: TRBJ2-7; d_call: NA; clone_size: NA; v_call: TRBV7-2; cdr3_nt: TGTGCCAGCAGCTCCGGCCCGGGCGAGGCCTACGAGCAGTACTTC; cdr3_aa: CASSSGPGEAYEQYF
j_call: TRBJ2-7; d_call: NA; clone_size: few; v_call: TRBV4-3; cdr3_nt: TGCGCCAGCAGCCAAGACGGAAAAGGGGGCTACGAGCAGTACTTC; cdr3_aa: CASSQDGKGGYEQYF
j_call: TRBJ1-2; d_call: NA; clone_size: NA; v_call: TRBV20-1; cdr3_nt: TGCAGTGCCCGGGCGGGGTTTGGCTACACCTTC; cdr3_aa: CSARAGFGYTF